The rows below give T cell receptor beta chains drawn from one sample of a study of long-term antiretroviral therapy in people with HIV. Libraries were prepared by immunoSEQ multiplex PCR; TCRdb keeps only in-frame clonotypes and omits some of them. The sample includes around 30,000 clones, approximately 81% seen only once; the top ten take under 9.5%. The sample was unsorted PBMCs, taken 2.3 years after starting antiretroviral therapy. These receptors all come from a man aged 35 to 55 with HIV. Both conserved end residues are part of each CDR3. A D gene is named only where the DNA matches it firmly. Clone size is stated in some rows and not others, as once, few, many or a class when expanded.

clone size,D gene,J gene,V gene,CDR3 protein,CDR3 DNA
.,TRBD2,TRBJ2-3,TRBV7-3,CASSPLGREYDTQYF,TGTGCCAGCAGCCCCCTGGGGCGGGAGTATGATACGCAGTATTTT
.,.,TRBJ1-1,TRBV5-1,CASSLSTRSVLNTEAFF,TGCGCCAGCAGCTTGTCAACCCGTTCGGTGCTGAACACTGAAGCTTTCTTT
.,.,TRBJ1-2,TRBV14,CASSQDKTGWPEGYGYTF,TGTGCCAGCAGCCAAGATAAAACAGGGTGGCCCGAAGGCTATGGCTACACCTTC
.,.,TRBJ1-1,TRBV5-6,CASSLSSGGSNTEAFF,TGTGCCAGCAGCTTGTCTTCCGGGGGCTCCAACACTGAAGCTTTCTTT
.,.,TRBJ2-5,TRBV11-3,CASTGQMVRTQYF,TGTGCCAGCACGGGTCAAATGGTACGGACCCAGTACTTC
.,TRBD2,TRBJ2-3,TRBV7-3,CASSPGLGPDTQYF,TGTGCCAGCAGCCCCGGACTAGGACCAGATACGCAGTATTTT
once,TRBD1,TRBJ2-7,TRBV5-1,CASSPDRVGEQYF,TGCGCCAGCAGCCCGGACAGGGTGGGGGAGCAGTACTTC
.,.,TRBJ2-7,TRBV10-2,CASSESLGGSYEQYF,TGCGCCAGCAGTGAGTCGCTCGGGGGTTCCTACGAGCAGTACTTC
.,TRBD1,TRBJ1-2,TRBV5-6,CASSLQPGQDYGYTF,TGTGCCAGCAGCTTACAACCGGGACAGGACTACGGCTACACCTTC
.,.,TRBJ1-2,TRBV11-2,CASSLGRDGYTF,TGTGCCAGCAGCTTAGGGCGGGATGGCTACACCTTC
.,TRBD1,TRBJ2-5,TRBV11-1,CASSTGQGGQETQYF,TGTGCCAGCAGCACGGGACAGGGGGGGCAAGAGACCCAGTACTTC
.,.,TRBJ2-3,TRBV2,CASSLNWDTQYF,TGTGCCAGCAGCCTAAATTGGGATACGCAGTATTTT
.,.,TRBJ2-2,TRBV2,CASSVRGYTGELFF,TGTGCCAGCAGCGTTCGGGGATACACCGGGGAGCTGTTTTTT
.,.,TRBJ1-1,TRBV5-4,CASSYPGSMNTEAFF,TGTGCCAGCAGCTATCCCGGGTCGATGAACACTGAAGCTTTCTTT
few,.,TRBJ2-2,TRBV19,CATKIAWGEITGELFF,TGTGCCACTAAGATAGCATGGGGAGAAATAACCGGGGAGCTGTTTTTT
few,.,TRBJ2-7,TRBV11-2,CASSLGSASSYEQYF,TGTGCCAGCAGCTTGGGTAGTGCGTCGTCCTACGAGCAGTACTTC
.,.,TRBJ1-5,TRBV19,CASSIDGGSNQPQHF,TGTGCCAGTAGTATAGATGGGGGTTCTAATCAGCCCCAGCATTTT
.,.,TRBJ2-1,TRBV27,CASTSTSGIVPYNEQFF,TGTGCCAGCACCTCCACTTCCGGGATCGTGCCCTACAATGAGCAGTTCTTC
once,.,TRBJ2-1,TRBV6-1,CASSGTENNEQFF,TGTGCCAGCAGTGGGACAGAAAACAATGAGCAGTTCTTC
.,.,TRBJ1-3,TRBV6-5,CASSYAQGTSGNTIYF,TGTGCCAGCAGTTACGCCCAGGGGACCTCTGGAAACACCATATATTTT
.,.,TRBJ2-1,TRBV28,CASHQEGSVNEQFF,TGTGCCAGCCATCAAGAGGGTTCGGTCAATGAGCAGTTCTTC
few,.,TRBJ1-2,TRBV7-9,CASSLDVPYGYTF,TGTGCCAGCAGCTTGGACGTCCCCTATGGCTACACCTTC
once,TRBD1,TRBJ1-6,TRBV10-3,CAIRAGTGYNSPLHF,TGTGCCATCAGAGCCGGGACAGGGTATAATTCACCCCTCCACTTT